These 20 T cell receptor beta chains were all obtained from the same sample, sequenced in a study of identical twins. One entry per CDR3 protein results from TCRdb running MiXCR on the 5' RACE reads. The sample yields hundreds of thousands of distinct CDR3 sequences, around 12% seen once. These data also formed part of another study, on yellow fever vaccine responses in identical twins.

The sample was PBMCs. The receptors originated from a woman aged 18-29 years in good health.

The chain has TRBV6-5 and TRBJ2-5; a possible D gene is TRBD1 (6 bases). Per germline, CDR1 MNHEY and CDR2 SVGAGI. The CDR3 contains 15 residues. V was pared by 0 bases and J by 4 bases, with 12 bases between. The CDR3: CASSYSWHRVETQYF. CDR3 DNA: TGTGCCAGCAGTTACTCGTGGCACAGGGTAGAGACCCAGTACTTC.

The J gene is TRBJ2-1, the V gene TRBV7-9, with D maybe TRBD2 (5 bases). Germline V gives CDR1 SEHNR, CDR2 FQNEAQ (reference sequence). This CDR3 has 16 amino acids. With 1 base removed from V and 2 bases from J, the gap between germline ends came to 12 bases. CDR3: CASSLGAGSTYNEQFF. In DNA, the CDR3 is TGTGCCAGCAGCTTAGGGGCTGGGAGCACCTACAATGAGCAGTTCTTC.

This chain joins TRBV5-8 and TRBJ2-1, with 12 bases identical to TRBD1. The CDR3 is 15 residues long. Germline values: CDR1 SGHTS, CDR2 YDEGEE. Trimming took 4 bases from V and 8 from J; bases not matched to a gene: 7. CDR3 residues: CASSHTGTGGDEQFF. The CDR3 coding sequence is TGTGCCAGCAGCCATACCGGGACAGGGGGCGATGAGCAGTTCTTC.

This chain connects TRBV4-1 to TRBJ1-3, with D perhaps matching TRBD1 (5 bases). Trimming stripped 3 bases from V and 4 bases from J, with 16 bases between. CDR3 length: 16 residues. CDR1 is MGHRA and CDR2 is YSYEKL in the germline V gene. The CDR3, as DNA: TGCGCCAGCAGCCACACTGCCCAGGGTGGAGGAAACACCATATATTTT. As protein: CASSHTAQGGGNTIYF.

This clonotype was detected many times. The rearrangement uses TRBV4-1 and TRBJ1-1; 7 bases match TRBD1. V lost 4 bases, J lost 0 bases, and 8 bases stayed unmatched. Germline CDR1 reads MGHRA; CDR2 reads YSYEKL. The CDR3 sequence is 16 residues long. CDR3 amino acids: CASSRTDRPMNTEAFF. CDR3 nucleotides: TGCGCCAGCAGCCGCACGGACAGGCCAATGAACACTGAAGCTTTCTTT.

This clonotype occurred many times. This chain uses TRBV7-9 with TRBJ2-2; unclear D gene. Trimming shortened V by 5 bases and J by 6 bases, and 4 bases separated the two germline ends. The CDR3 covers 11 residues. CDR1 SEHNR and CDR2 FQNEAQ come from the germline V gene (reference sequence). CDR3 nucleotide sequence: TGTGCCAGCAGCGAGGCCGGGGAGCTGTTTTTT. Encoded protein: CASSEAGELFF.

This clonotype was seen at least ten times. This rearrangement joins TRBV12-3 or TRBV12-4 to TRBJ2-1; D is perhaps TRBD1 (5 bases). This CDR3 spans 12 amino acids. Trimming removed 6 bases from V and 6 bases from J, with 9 bases in between. The CDR3 sequence is CASRQELNEQFF. Here the CDR3 DNA reads TGTGCCAGCAGACAGGAGCTCAATGAGCAGTTCTTC.

This clonotype was observed a few times. The chain links TRBV5-1 to TRBJ2-3; TRBD1 or TRBD2 may be the D gene (5 bases each). The CDR3 is made up of 15 amino acids. V was clipped by 2 bases and J by 6 bases, with 16 bases between them. Per the germline V gene, CDR1 is SGHRS and CDR2 is YFSETQ. The CDR3 DNA is TGCGCCAGCAGCTTAATGGGGGACCCGCCGGATACGCAGTATTTT. It specifies CASSLMGDPPDTQYF.

This clonotype was seen a few times. V is TRBV19 and J is TRBJ2-1; D might be TRBD1 or TRBD2, each matching 7 bases. CDR1 and CDR2 (germline): LNHDA, SQIVND (reference sequence). Trimming left V 7 bases short and J 7 bases short, with 23 bases between. The CDR3 extends over 16 amino acids. For the CDR3, the DNA is TGTGCCAGTACTCCCCCGGGTCAGGGGGGGTGGAATGAGCAGTTCTTC. Residues: CASTPPGQGGWNEQFF.

This clonotype was observed a handful of times. The rearrangement joins TRBV9 to TRBJ2-1; tentatively, D is TRBD2 (6 bases). Germline values: CDR1 SGDLS, CDR2 YYNGEE. With 0 bases removed from V and 3 bases from J, the gap between germline ends came to 10 bases. The CDR3 is 15 residues long. The CDR3 region has the DNA TGTGCCAGCAGCGTAGCCGGGGGTCACTACAATGAGCAGTTCTTC. This encodes CASSVAGGHYNEQFF. The full variable domain, rest sourced from reference TRBV9 and TRBJ2-1, is DSGVTQTPKHLITATGQRVTLRCSPRSGDLSVYWYQQSLDQGLQFLIQYYNGEERAKGNILERFSAQQFPDLHSELNLSSLELGDSALYFCASSVAGGHYNEQFFGPGTRLTVL.

This rearrangement joins TRBV6-5 to TRBJ1-4, with D hard to call. Trimming left V 2 bases short and J 5 bases short, with 12 bases between. Germline V gene data show CDR1 as MNHEY and CDR2 as SVGAGI. This CDR3 contains 15 residues. CDR3 protein: CASSYPTSANEKLFF. In DNA, the CDR3 is TGTGCCAGCAGTTACCCGACGAGCGCGAATGAAAAACTGTTTTTT.

This rearrangement joins TRBV12-3 or TRBV12-4 to TRBJ1-2; D may be TRBD1 (6 bases). V was shortened by 7 bases and J by 8 bases, with 23 bases between the two germline ends. This CDR3 has 15 amino acids. CDR3 region: CASTLTGTQPEGYTF. The CDR3 DNA sequence: TGTGCCAGCACCTTGACCGGGACACAACCAGAAGGCTACACCTTC.

The chain has TRBV28 and TRBJ2-1, with 7 bases matching TRBD2. This CDR3 comprises 16 residues. J lost 4 bases, V lost 4 bases, and 10 bases had no gene match. Germline V lookup: CDR1 MDHEN, CDR2 SYDVKM. Written as DNA, the CDR3 is TGTGCCAGCAGTTCGGGCCAGCGGGGAGTGTACAATGAGCAGTTCTTC. It translates to CASSSGQRGVYNEQFF. The variable domain in full, completed from reference TRBV28 and TRBJ2-1, reads DVKVTQSSRYLVKRTGEKVFLECVQDMDHENMFWYRQDPGLGLRLIYFSYDVKMKEKGDIPEGYSVSREKKERFSLILESASTNQTSMYLCASSSGQRGVYNEQFFGPGTRLTVL.

Only a few counts were recorded for this clonotype. The chain uses TRBV20-1 and TRBJ1-2; D possibly corresponds to TRBD1 (5 bases). V was shortened by 0 bases and J by 6 bases, with 20 bases between the two germline ends. The CDR3 spans 16 residues. In germline, CDR1 is DFQATT, CDR2 SNEGSKA (reference sequence). The CDR3: CSARERRGGTIHGYTF. The CDR3 region has the DNA TGCAGTGCTAGAGAGAGACGGGGTGGGACGATCCATGGCTACACCTTC.

This clonotype was seen more than once but under ten times. The chain links TRBV2 to TRBJ2-1; 11 nucleotides align to TRBD2. V lost 6 bases, J lost 8 bases, and 9 bases stayed unmatched. Germline assignment: CDR1 SNHLY and CDR2 FYNNEI. This CDR3 contains 15 residues. The CDR3 protein is CASRGTSGSRHEQFF. The CDR3 nucleotides read TGTGCCAGCAGAGGAACTAGCGGGAGTAGGCATGAGCAGTTCTTC.

This clonotype has ten or more counts. V usage is TRBV5-1 and J usage is TRBJ1-3; 9 nucleotides align to TRBD1. The CDR3 totals 15 residues. Germline V CDR1 and CDR2: SGHRS, YFSETQ. The V gene end was trimmed by 2 bases and the J gene end by 3 bases; junction bases not matched to a gene: 3. The CDR3 region has the DNA TGCGCCAGCAGCTTACAGGGGGCTTATGGAAACACCATATATTTT. This sequence encodes CASSLQGAYGNTIYF.

This clonotype was seen more than once but under ten times. The rearrangement joins TRBV6-1 to TRBJ2-3; 8 bases fit TRBD2. Germline V lookup: CDR1 MNHNS, CDR2 SASEGT. The CDR3 runs 17 residues. The ends lost 3 bases at V and 0 bases at J; junction bases unmatched: 8. DNA for the CDR3: TGTGCCAGCAGTGATCGGGGGGGCCCGTGGAGCACAGATACGCAGTATTTT. Protein: CASSDRGGPWSTDTQYF.

This clonotype was observed many times. The chain joins TRBV12-3 or TRBV12-4 to TRBJ1-3, with D unresolved. With 5 bases removed from V and 5 bases from J, the gap between germline ends came to 7 bases. The CDR3 is 12 residues long. CDR3 DNA sequence: TGTGCCAGCAGTGCCCTCCGAAACACCATATATTTT. This translates into CASSALRNTIYF.

This clonotype has a handful of counts. This chain connects TRBV28 to TRBJ2-5; 14 positions agree with TRBD2. V was clipped by 3 bases and J by 3 bases; unmatched bases: 12. CDR1 and CDR2 (germline): MDHEN, SYDVKM. CDR3 length: 19 residues. CDR3 nucleotide sequence: TGTGCCAGCAGTTTGGAGACTAGCGGGAGGGGACCCCACGAAGAGACCCAGTACTTC. Translated: CASSLETSGRGPHEETQYF.

This clonotype was seen more than once but under ten times. The J gene is TRBJ2-1, the V gene TRBV12-3 or TRBV12-4; TRBD2 is a possible D gene (5 bases). Trimming cost V 5 bases and J 0 bases, with 14 bases left between them. CDR3 length equals 16 residues. DNA of the CDR3: TGTGCCAGCAGTCCCGAAGCGGTCAGCTCCTACAATGAGCAGTTCTTC. Translated, it gives CASSPEAVSSYNEQFF.